The following is a T cell receptor (beta chain) sequence with its context. The antigen is undetermined. TCRdb reanalyzed the PCR reads with MiXCR. The table shows about 7,000 clones, with 39% occurring only once. The sample originates from a study of metastatic and nonmetastatic thyroid tumors. Overall study findings and caveats: Malignant thyroid tumors reportedly had TCR beta diversity that was significantly higher than in benign nodules, in blood and tumor.

Trimming took off 0 bases at V and 7 bases at J, with 16 bases between the two ends. Germline CDR1 reads SGHRS; CDR2 reads YFSETQ. The CDR3 has 16 residues. No treatment of any kind had been given to any patient before thyroid surgery. The chain combines TRBV5-1 with TRBJ2-2, with D possibly TRBD2 on 6 matching bases. Sequencing was carried out using tumor tissue. The receptor comes from a female donor with papillary thyroid cancer or a benign thyroid nodule (not recorded which). Some clones in this sample may be carry-over from other donors' samples. The CDR3 coding sequence is TGCGCCAGCAGCTTGGCCTCGGCGGGAAAAGGCGGGGAGCTGTTTTTT. Translating it yields CASSLASAGKGGELFF. The full variable domain, in which reference TRBV5-1 and TRBJ2-2 provide the parts outside the CDR3, is KAGVTQTPRYLIKTRGQQVTLSCSPISGHRSVSWYQQTPGQGLQFLFEYFSETQRNKGNFPGRFSGRQFSNSRSEMNVSTLELGDSALYLCASSLASAGKGGELFFGEGSRLTVL.